A single TCR beta chain is shown here with its context. Trimming took 5 bases from V and 6 from J, leaving 11 bases between them. The germline V gene encodes CDR1 GTSNPN and CDR2 SVGIG (reference sequence). The CDR3 is 11 residues long. This record belongs to a study of T cell changes during pregnancy in multiple sclerosis. The data were produced by immunoSEQ multiplex PCR, yet TCRdb's version contains in-frame clones alone and is incomplete. The repertoire includes 25,000 to 30,000 clones, 89% of them detected once, and approximately 0.55% sits in the top ten. J is TRBJ2-7 and V is TRBV30, with a weak D call TRBD2 (6 bases). Sequences were derived from CD4+ T cells from peripheral blood mononuclear cells, sampled in the first trimester of pregnancy. This TCR came from a female donor in good health, enrolled as a control in a pregnancy study. The CDR3 reads CAWAHGGEQYF. The CDR3 DNA reads as TGTGCCTGGGCCCACGGGGGCGAGCAGTACTTC.